This T cell receptor (beta chain) stems from a study of CD8+CD57+ T cells in acquired aplastic anemia. Overall study: Yields of DNA that came from sorted CD4+ and CD8+ cells averaged about 3.5 ug.

The trim removed 4 bases at V and 11 bases at J, leaving 18 bases unmatched. This CDR3 is 16 amino acids long. CDR1 and CDR2 from the germline V gene are SGDLS and YYNGEE. Genomic DNA served as template for TCR beta VDJ and CDR3 profiling. MiXCR, applied by TCRdb to the reads, yields one record per CDR3 protein. The profile covers just over 400,000 distinct CDR3 sequences, with roughly 64% appearing a single time and 3% to 5% taken by the ten largest. The TCR originated in a human donor in good health, serving as a control. V gene TRBV9 combines with J gene TRBJ1-5; 7 nucleotides agree with TRBD1. What was sequenced was sorted CD4+, CD8+, or CD8+CD57+ T cells (not recorded which) from PBMCs. The CDR3 DNA reads TGTGCCAGCAGCAGATACGACAGGGAAATCGAGCAGTCCCAGCATTTT. Translated: CASSRYDREIEQSQHF.